Following are 6 T cell receptor beta chains from one sample sequenced in a study of CD8+ T cells in alopecia areata. cDNA serving as the sequencing template came from extracted, reverse transcribed RNA. Sequenced by immunoSEQ multiplex PCR; TCRdb stores in-frame clones only, minus some. The table shows 150,000 or so clones, with just over 65% occurring only once. The starting material was CD8+ T cells sorted from blood, obtained at week 0. The receptors come from a human donor with alopecia areata.

In its sample, this clone was seen once. The J gene is TRBJ2-7, the V gene TRBV5-1; tentative D call: TRBD2 (6 bases). The V and J ends lost 3 bases and 6 bases respectively, with 7 bases between them. The CDR3 is 11 amino acids. Per germline, CDR1 SGHRS and CDR2 YFSETQ. DNA of the CDR3: TGCGCCAGCAGCTGGGGGGTCGAGCAGTACTTC. Its protein product is CASSWGVEQYF.

The V gene is TRBV7-9, the J gene TRBJ2-7; D is possibly TRBD1 or TRBD2 (5 bases each). The CDR3 spans 15 residues. CDR1 and CDR2 (germline): SEHNR, FQNEAQ (reference sequence). The V end was cut by 0 bases, the J end by 4 bases, with 13 bases between. CDR3 protein: CASSLAEDIRYEQYF. The CDR3 coding sequence is TGTGCCAGCAGCTTAGCGGAGGACATACGATACGAGCAGTACTTC.

This clone was counted a single time. The chain links TRBV9 to TRBJ1-1; 8 bases match TRBD1. V shed 0 bases and J 2 bases; nucleotides not matched to a gene: 12. In germline, CDR1 is SGDLS, CDR2 YYNGEE. This CDR3 is built from 18 residues. Here the CDR3 reads CASSVGLDRDLINTEAFF. In nucleotides, the CDR3 is TGTGCCAGCAGCGTAGGTCTGGACAGGGACTTGATTAACACTGAAGCTTTCTTT.

This sequence joins TRBV7-9 and TRBJ1-2; a weak D match, TRBD1 (5 bases). Germline V gene lookup returns CDR1 SEHNR and CDR2 FQNEAQ (reference sequence). Trimming cost V 1 base and J 8 bases, with 11 bases left between them. CDR3 length: 13 residues. CDR3 region: CASSLGGDYGYTF. For the CDR3, the DNA is TGTGCCAGCAGCTTAGGAGGGGATTACGGCTACACCTTC.

The chain uses TRBV7-2 and TRBJ1-2; 8 nucleotides align to TRBD1. J lost 4 bases, V lost 5 bases, and 9 bases had no gene match. This CDR3 has 15 amino acids. The V gene's germline CDR1 is SGHTA and CDR2 FQGNSA. The CDR3 DNA reads TGTGCCAGCAGCCGACAGGGGTCGCGGTCCTATGGCTACACCTTC. Translating it yields CASSRQGSRSYGYTF. The whole variable domain, filled in from reference TRBV7-2 and TRBJ1-2, reads GAGVSQSPSNKVTEKGKDVELRCDPISGHTALYWYRQSLGQGLEFLIYFQGNSAPDKSGLPSDRFSAERTGGSVSTLTIQRTQQEDSAVYLCASSRQGSRSYGYTFGSGTRLTVV.

This clone was counted a single time. J is TRBJ2-3 and V is TRBV11-2; 7 bases match TRBD2. Per germline, CDR1 SGHAT and CDR2 FQNNGV. The J segment lost 3 bases and the V segment lost 3 bases, leaving 6 bases of the junction unmatched. The CDR3 is 15 amino acids. DNA for the CDR3: TGTGCCAGCAGCTTCACCCTAGCGGAAACAGATACGCAGTATTTT. It translates to CASSFTLAETDTQYF.